The T cell receptor (beta chain) described here comes from a study of cytomegalovirus exposure and HLA in healthy donors. For the study at large: The approximately 110 validation repertoires, a later analysis reported, used the same platform as the approximately 670 first-cohort repertoires. General study points: Reportedly, cytomegalovirus status was diagnosed with high sensitivity and specificity. Associated with cytomegalovirus, according to the listing, were 150 to 200 TCR beta chains.

Separate from the approximately 730-subject first cohort, the roughly 130-subject validation cohort was the one that the donors belonged to. Clones were read by immunoSEQ multiplex PCR, and TCRdb kept only the in-frame ones, dropping some. The table records about 360,000 clones, roughly 90% of them present only once. The CDR3 consists of 12 residues. The germline gives CDR1 MNHEY, CDR2 SMNVEV (reference sequence). V lost 5 bases and J lost 2, with 5 bases in between. This clone occurred once. Antigen unknown. The chain joins TRBV27 to TRBJ2-3, with D uncertain. The receptor comes from a woman under 30 in good health and CMV-seronegative. Sequencing was performed on PBMCs. CDR3: CASSPDTDTQYF. The CDR3 DNA is TGTGCCAGCAGTCCAGACACAGATACGCAGTATTTT.